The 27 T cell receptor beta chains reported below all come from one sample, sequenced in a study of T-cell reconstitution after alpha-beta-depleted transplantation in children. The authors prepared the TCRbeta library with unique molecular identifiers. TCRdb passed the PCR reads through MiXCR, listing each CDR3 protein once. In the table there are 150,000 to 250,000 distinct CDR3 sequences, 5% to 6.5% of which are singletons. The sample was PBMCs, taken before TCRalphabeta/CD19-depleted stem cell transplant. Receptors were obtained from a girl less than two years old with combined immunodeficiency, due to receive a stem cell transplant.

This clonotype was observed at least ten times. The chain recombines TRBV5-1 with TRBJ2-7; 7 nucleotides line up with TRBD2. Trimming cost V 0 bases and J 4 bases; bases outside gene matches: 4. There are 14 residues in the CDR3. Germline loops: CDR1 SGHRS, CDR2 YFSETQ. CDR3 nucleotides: TGCGCCAGCAGCTTGGGAGCGGGGAGTTACGAGCAGTACTTC. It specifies CASSLGAGSYEQYF.

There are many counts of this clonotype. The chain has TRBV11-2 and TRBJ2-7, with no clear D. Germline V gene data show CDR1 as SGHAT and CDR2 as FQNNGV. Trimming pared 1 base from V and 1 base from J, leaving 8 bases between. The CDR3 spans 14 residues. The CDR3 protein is CASSLAPGSYEQYF. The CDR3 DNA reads TGTGCCAGCAGCTTAGCCCCGGGTTCCTACGAGCAGTACTTC.

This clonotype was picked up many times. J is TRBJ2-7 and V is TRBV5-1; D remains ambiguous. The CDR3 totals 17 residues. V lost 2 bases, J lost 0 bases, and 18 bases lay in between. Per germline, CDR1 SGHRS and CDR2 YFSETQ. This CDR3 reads CASSLNLGPESSYEQYF. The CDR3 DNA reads TGCGCCAGCAGCTTAAACCTCGGCCCTGAGAGCTCCTACGAGCAGTACTTC.

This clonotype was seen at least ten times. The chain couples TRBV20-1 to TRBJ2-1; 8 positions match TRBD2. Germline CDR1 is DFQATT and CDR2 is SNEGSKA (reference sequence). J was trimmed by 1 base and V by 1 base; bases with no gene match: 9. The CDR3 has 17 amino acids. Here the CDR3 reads CSARVGRVGWSYNEQFF. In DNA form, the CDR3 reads TGCAGTGCTAGAGTCGGGAGGGTAGGATGGTCCTACAATGAGCAGTTCTTC.

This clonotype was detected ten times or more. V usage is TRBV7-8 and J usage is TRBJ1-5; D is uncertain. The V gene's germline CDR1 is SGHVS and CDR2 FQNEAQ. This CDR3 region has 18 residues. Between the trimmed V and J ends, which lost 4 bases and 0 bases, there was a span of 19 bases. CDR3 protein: CASSSPPWATYSNQPQHF. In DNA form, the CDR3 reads TGTGCCAGCAGCTCCCCTCCCTGGGCTACCTATAGCAATCAGCCCCAGCATTTT. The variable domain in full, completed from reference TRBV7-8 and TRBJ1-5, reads GAGVSQSPRYKVAKRGQDVALRCDPISGHVSLFWYQQALGQGPEFLTYFQNEAQLDKSGLPSDRFFAERPEGSVSTLKIQRTQQEDSAVYLCASSSPPWATYSNQPQHFGDGTRLSIL.

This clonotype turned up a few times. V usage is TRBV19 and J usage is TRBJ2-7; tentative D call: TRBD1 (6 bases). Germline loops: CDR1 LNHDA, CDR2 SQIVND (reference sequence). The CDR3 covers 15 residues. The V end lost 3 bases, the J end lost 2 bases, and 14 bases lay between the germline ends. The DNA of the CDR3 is TGTGCCAGTAGTATTCTAGCAGGGGAGCCCTACGAGCAGTACTTC. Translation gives CASSILAGEPYEQYF.

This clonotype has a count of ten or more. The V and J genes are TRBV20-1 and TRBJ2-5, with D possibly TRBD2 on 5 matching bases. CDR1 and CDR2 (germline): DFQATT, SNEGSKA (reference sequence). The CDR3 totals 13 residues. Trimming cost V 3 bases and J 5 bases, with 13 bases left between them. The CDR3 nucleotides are TGCAGTGCTAGCTTGTGGGAGAAGGAGACCCAGTACTTC. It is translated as CSASLWEKETQYF.

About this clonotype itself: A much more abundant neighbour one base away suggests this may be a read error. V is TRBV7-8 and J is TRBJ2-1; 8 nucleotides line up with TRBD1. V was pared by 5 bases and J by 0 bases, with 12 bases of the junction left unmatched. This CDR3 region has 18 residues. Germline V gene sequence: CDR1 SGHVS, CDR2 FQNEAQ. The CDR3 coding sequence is TGTGCCAGCAGCGGACCCGGGACAGGATTGAGCTCCTACAATGAGCAGTTCTTC. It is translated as CASSGPGTGLSSYNEQFF. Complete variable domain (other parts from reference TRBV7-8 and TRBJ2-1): GAGVSQSPRYKVAKRGQDVALRCDPISGHVSLFWYQQALGQGPEFLTYFQNEAQLDKSGLPSDRFFAERPEGSVSTLKIQRTQQEDSAVYLCASSGPGTGLSSYNEQFFGPGTRLTVL.

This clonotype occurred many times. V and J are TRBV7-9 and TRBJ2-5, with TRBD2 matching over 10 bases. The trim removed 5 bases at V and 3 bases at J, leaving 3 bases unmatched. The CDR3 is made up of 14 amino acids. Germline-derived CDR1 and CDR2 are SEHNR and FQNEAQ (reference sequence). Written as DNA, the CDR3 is TGTGCCAGCAGCCCCGGACTAGCGGAAGAGACCCAGTACTTC. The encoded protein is CASSPGLAEETQYF.

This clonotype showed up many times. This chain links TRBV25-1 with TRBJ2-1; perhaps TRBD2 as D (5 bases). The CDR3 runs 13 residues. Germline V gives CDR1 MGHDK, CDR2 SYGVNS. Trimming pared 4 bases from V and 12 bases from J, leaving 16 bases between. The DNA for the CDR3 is TGTGCCAGCAGTGGTCCCGGCCTAGCAGGGCAGTTCTTC. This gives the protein CASSGPGLAGQFF.

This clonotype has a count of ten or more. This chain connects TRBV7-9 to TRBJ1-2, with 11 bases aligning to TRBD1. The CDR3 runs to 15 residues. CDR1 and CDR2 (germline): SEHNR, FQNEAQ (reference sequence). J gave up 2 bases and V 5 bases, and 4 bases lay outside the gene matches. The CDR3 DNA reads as TGTGCCAGCAGCCTCTGGGACAGGGGGAACTATGGCTACACCTTC. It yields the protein CASSLWDRGNYGYTF.

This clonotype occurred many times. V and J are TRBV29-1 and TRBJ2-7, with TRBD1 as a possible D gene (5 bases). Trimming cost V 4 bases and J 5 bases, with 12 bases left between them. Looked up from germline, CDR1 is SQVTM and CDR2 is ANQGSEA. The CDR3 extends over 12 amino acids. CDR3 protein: CSVAGFNDEQYF. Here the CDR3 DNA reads TGCAGCGTTGCAGGGTTCAACGACGAGCAGTACTTC.

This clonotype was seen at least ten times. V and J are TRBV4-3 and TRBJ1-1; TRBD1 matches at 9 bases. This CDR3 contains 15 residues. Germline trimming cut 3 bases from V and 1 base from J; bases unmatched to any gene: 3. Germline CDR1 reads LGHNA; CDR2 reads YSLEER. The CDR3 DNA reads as TGCGCCAGCAGCCACCCGGGACAGGGGAACACTGAAGCTTTCTTT. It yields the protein CASSHPGQGNTEAFF.

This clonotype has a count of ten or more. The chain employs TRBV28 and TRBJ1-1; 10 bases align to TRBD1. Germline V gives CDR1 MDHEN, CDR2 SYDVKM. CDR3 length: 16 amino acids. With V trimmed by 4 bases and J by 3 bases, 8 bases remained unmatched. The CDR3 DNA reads TGTGCCAGCAGTTACACCCTCGGACAGGGGGACACTGAAGCTTTCTTT. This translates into CASSYTLGQGDTEAFF.

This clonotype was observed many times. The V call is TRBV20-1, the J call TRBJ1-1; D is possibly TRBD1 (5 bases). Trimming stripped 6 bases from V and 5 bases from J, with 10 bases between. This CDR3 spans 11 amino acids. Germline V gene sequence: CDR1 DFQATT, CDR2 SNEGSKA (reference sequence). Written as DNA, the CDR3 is TGCAGTGCCTTACGACAGACTGAAGCTTTCTTT. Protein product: CSALRQTEAFF.

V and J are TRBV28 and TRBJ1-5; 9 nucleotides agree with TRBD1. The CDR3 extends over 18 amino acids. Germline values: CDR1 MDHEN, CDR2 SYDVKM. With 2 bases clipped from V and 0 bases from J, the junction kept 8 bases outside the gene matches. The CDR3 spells CASSLEGQGTFSNQPQHF. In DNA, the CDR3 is TGTGCCAGCAGTTTAGAGGGACAGGGAACTTTTAGCAATCAGCCCCAGCATTTT.

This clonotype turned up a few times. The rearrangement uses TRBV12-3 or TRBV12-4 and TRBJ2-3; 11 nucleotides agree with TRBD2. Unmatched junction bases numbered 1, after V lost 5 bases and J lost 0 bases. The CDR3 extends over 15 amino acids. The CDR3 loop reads CASSRTSGSTDTQYF. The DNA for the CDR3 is TGTGCCAGCAGTAGGACTAGCGGGAGCACAGATACGCAGTATTTT.

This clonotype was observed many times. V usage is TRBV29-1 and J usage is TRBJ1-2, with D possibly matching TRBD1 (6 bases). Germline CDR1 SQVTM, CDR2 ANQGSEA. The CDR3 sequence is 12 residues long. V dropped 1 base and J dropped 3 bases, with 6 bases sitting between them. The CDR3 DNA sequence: TGCAGCGTTGAAGGGACAGACTATGGCTACACCTTC. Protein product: CSVEGTDYGYTF.

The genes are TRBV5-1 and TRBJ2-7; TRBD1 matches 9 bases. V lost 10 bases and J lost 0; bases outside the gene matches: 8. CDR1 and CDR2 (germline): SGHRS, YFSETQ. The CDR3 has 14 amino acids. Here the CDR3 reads CAGSKQGASYEQYF. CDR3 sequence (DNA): TGCGCCGGCTCGAAACAGGGGGCCTCCTACGAGCAGTACTTC.

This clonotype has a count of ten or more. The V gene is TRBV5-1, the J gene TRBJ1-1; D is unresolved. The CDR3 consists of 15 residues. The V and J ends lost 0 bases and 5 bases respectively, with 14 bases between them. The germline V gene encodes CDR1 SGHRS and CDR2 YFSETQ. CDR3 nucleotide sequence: TGCGCCAGCAGCTTGGAAGTACGGGAGGAAACTGAAGCTTTCTTT. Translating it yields CASSLEVREETEAFF.

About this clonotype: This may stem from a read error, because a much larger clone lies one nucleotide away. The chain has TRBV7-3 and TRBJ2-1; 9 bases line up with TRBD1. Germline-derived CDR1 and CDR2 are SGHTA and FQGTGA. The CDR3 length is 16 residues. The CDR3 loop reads CASSHPRDRENNKQFF. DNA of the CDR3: TGTGCCAGCAGTCACCCGCGGGACAGGGAGAACAATAAGCAGTTCTTC.

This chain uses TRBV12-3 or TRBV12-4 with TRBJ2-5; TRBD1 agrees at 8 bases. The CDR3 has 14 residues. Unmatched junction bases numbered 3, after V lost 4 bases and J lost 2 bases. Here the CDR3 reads CASSWGQAQETQYF. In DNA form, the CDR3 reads TGTGCCAGCAGTTGGGGACAGGCGCAAGAGACCCAGTACTTC.

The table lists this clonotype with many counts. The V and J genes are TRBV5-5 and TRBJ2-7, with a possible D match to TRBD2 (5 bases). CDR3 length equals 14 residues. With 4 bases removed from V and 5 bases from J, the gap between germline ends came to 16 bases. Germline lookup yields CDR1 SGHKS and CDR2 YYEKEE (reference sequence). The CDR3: CASSRSILEDEQYF. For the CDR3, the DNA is TGTGCCAGCAGCCGTTCTATACTGGAGGACGAGCAGTACTTC.

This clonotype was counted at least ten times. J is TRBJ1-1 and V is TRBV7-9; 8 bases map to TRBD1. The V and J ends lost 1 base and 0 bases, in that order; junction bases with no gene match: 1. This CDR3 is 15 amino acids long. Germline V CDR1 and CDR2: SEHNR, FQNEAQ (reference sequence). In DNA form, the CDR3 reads TGTGCCAGCAGCTTAGGACAGGGGATGAACACTGAAGCTTTCTTT. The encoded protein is CASSLGQGMNTEAFF.

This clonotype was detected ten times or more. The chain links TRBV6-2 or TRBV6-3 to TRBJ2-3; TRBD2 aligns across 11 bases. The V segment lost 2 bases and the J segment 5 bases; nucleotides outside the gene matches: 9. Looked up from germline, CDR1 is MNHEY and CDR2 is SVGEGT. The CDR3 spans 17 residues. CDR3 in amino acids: CASSYPRLAGTKDTQYF. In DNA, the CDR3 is TGTGCCAGCAGTTACCCCAGACTAGCGGGAACTAAAGATACGCAGTATTTT.

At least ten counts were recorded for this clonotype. CDR3 sequence: CSAARAAGQVPETQYF. Written as DNA, the CDR3 is TGCAGTGCCGCCCGGGCGGCAGGACAAGTCCCAGAGACCCAGTACTTC. The V call is TRBV20-1, the J call TRBJ2-5, with D possibly TRBD1 on 5 matching bases. Deletions cut 6 bases from V and 4 bases from J, with 24 bases between. The CDR3 sequence is 16 residues long. Germline V gene lookup returns CDR1 DFQATT and CDR2 SNEGSKA (reference sequence).

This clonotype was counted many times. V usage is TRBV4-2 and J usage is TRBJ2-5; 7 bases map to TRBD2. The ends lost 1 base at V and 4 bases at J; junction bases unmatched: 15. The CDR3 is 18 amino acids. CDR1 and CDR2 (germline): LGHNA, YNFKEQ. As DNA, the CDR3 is TGTGCCAGCAGCCAAGTGATACTAGCGCATGGAGAAGGAGAGACCCAGTACTTC. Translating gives CASSQVILAHGEGETQYF.